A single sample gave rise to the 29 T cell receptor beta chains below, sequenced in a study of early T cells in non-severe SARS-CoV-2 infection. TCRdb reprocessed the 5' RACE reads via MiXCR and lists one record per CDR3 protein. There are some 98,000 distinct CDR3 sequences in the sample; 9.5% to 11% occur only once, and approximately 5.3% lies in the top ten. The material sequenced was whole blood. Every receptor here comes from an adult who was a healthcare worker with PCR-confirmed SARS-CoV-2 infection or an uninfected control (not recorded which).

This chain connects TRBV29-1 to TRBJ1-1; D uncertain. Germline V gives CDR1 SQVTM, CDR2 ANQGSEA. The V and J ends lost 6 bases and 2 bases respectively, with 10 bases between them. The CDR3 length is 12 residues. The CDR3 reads CSVREGNTEAFF. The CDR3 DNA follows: TGCAGCGTAAGGGAAGGCAACACTGAAGCTTTCTTT.

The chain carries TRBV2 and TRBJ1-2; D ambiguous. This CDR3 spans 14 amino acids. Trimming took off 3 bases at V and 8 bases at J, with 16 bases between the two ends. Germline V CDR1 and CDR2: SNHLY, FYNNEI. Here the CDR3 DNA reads TGTGCCAGCAGTGATTTAAGGCAGGCGGCAGGCTACACCTTC. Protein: CASSDLRQAAGYTF. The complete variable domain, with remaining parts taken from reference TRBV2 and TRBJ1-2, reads EPEVTQTPSHQVTQMGQEVILRCVPISNHLYFYWYRQILGQKVEFLVSFYNNEISEKSEIFDDQFSVERPDGSNFTLKIRSTKLEDSAMYFCASSDLRQAAGYTFGSGTRLTVV.

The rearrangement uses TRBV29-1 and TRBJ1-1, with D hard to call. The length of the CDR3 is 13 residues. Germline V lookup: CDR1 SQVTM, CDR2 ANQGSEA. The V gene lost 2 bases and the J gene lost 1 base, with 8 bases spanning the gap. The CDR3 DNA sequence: TGCAGCGTTGAAAGTGGAGGGAACACTGAAGCTTTCTTT. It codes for CSVESGGNTEAFF.

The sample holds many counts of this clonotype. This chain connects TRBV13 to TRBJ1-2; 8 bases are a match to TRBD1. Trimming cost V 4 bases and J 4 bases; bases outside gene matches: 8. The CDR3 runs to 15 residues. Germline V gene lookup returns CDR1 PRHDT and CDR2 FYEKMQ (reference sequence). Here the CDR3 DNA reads TGTGCCAGCAGCTGGACAGGGAAGGGAGGCTATGGCTACACCTTC. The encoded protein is CASSWTGKGGYGYTF.

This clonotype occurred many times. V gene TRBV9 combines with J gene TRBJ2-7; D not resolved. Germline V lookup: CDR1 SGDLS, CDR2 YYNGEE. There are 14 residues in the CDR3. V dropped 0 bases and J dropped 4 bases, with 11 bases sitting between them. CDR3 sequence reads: CASSVETGSYEQYF. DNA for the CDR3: TGTGCCAGCAGCGTAGAAACGGGTAGTTACGAGCAGTACTTC.

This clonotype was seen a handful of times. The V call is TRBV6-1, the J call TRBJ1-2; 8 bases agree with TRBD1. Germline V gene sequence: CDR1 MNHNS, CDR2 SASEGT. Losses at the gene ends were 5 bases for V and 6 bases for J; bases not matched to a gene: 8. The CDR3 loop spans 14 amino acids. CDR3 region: CASSIQGATNGYTF. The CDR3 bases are TGTGCCAGCAGTATTCAGGGGGCGACGAATGGCTACACCTTC.

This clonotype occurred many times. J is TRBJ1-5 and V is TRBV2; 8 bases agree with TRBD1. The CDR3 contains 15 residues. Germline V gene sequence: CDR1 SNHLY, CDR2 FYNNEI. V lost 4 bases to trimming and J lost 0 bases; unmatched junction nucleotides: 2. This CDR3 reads CASSGGQASNQPQHF. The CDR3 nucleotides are TGTGCCAGCAGTGGGGGACAGGCTAGCAATCAGCCCCAGCATTTT.

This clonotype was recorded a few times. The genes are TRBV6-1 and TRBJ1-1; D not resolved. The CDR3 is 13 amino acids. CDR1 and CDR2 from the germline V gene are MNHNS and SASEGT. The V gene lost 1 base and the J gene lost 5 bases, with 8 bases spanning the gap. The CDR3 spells CASSEDGETEAFF. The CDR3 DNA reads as TGTGCCAGCAGTGAAGACGGAGAGACTGAAGCTTTCTTT.

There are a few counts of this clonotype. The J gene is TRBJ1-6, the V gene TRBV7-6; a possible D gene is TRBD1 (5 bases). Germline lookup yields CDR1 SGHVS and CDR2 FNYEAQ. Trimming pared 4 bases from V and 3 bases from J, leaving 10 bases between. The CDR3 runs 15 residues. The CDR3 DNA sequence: TGTGCCAGCAGCTCTGGACACTACTATAATTCACCCCTCCACTTT. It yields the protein CASSSGHYYNSPLHF.

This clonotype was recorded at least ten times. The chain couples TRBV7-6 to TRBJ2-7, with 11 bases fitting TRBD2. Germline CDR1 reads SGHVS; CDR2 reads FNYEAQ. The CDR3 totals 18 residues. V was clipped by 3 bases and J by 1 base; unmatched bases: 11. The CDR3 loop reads CASSLVPPLAGGSYEQYF. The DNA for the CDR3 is TGTGCCAGCAGCTTGGTCCCTCCGCTAGCGGGGGGATCCTACGAGCAGTACTTC.

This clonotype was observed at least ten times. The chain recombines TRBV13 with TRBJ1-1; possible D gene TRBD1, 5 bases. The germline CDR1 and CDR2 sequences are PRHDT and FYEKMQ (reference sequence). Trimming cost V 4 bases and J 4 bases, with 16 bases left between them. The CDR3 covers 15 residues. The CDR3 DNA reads TGTGCCAGCAGCTCGGGGCCCCTGCTGGTCACTGAAGCTTTCTTT. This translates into CASSSGPLLVTEAFF.

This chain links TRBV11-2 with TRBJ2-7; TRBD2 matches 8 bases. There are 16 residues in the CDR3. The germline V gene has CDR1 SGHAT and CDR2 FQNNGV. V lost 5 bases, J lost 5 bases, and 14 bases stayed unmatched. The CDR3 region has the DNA TGTGCCAGCAGCCTCACTTCGACTAGCGAGGTCCACGAGCAGTACTTC. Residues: CASSLTSTSEVHEQYF.

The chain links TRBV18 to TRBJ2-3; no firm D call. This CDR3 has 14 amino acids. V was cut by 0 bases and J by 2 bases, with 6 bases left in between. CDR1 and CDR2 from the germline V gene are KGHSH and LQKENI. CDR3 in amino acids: CASSPPGITDTQYF. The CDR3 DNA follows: TGTGCCAGCTCACCACCGGGAATCACAGATACGCAGTATTTT.

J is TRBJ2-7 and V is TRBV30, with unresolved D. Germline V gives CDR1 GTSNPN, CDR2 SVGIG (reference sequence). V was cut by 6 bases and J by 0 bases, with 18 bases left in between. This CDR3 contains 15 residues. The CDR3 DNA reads TGTGCCTGTCTCGTGATTCGTGGTAGCTCCTACGAGCAGTACTTC. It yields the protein CACLVIRGSSYEQYF.

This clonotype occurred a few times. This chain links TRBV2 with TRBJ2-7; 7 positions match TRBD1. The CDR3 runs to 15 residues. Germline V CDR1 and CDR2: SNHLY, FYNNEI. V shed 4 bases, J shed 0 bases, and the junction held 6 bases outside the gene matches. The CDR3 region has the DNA TGTGCCAGCAGTGTTCAGGGGGTGAGCTCCTACGAGCAGTACTTC. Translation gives CASSVQGVSSYEQYF.

CDR3 residues: CSVERSWGMNEQFF. The CDR3 coding sequence is TGCAGCGTTGAGAGGTCCTGGGGTATGAATGAGCAGTTCTTC. The chain recombines TRBV29-1 with TRBJ2-1; no reliable D call. Trimming removed 3 bases at V and 7 bases at J, with 16 bases between. CDR3 size: 14 residues. The V gene's germline CDR1 is SQVTM and CDR2 ANQGSEA.

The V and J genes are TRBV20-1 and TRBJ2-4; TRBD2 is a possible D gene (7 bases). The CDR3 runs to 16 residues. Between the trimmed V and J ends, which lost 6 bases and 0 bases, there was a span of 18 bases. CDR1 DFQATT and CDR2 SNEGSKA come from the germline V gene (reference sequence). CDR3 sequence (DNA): TGCAGTGCCACGAGAGGGGGGGGCGGAGCCAAAAACATTCAGTACTTC. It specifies CSATRGGGGAKNIQYF.

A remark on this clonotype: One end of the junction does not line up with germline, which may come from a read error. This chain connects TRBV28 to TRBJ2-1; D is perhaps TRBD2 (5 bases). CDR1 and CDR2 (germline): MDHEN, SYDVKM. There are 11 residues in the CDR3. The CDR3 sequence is CAGSFAGGQFF. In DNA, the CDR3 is TGTGCCGGCAGTTTCGCGGGCGGACAGTTCTTC. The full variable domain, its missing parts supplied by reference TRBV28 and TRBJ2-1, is DVKVTQSSRYLVKRTGEKVFLECVQDMDHENMFWYRQDPGLGLRLIYFSYDVKMKEKGDIPEGYSVSREKKERFSLILESASTNQTSMYLCAGSFAGGQFFGPGTRLTVL.

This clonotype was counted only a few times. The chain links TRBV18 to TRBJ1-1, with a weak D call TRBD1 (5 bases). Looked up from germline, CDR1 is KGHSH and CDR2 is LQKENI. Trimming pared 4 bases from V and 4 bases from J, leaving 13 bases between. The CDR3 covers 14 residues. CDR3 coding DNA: TGTGCCAGCTCACGCCAGGGTAGGGTCACTGAAGCTTTCTTT. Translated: CASSRQGRVTEAFF.

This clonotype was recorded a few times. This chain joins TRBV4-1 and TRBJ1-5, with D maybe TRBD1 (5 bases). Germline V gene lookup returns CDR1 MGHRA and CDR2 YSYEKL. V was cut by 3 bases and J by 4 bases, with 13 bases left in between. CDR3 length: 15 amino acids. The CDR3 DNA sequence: TGCGCCAGCAGCCAGGAAGGGACCGAGAATCAGCCCCAGCATTTT. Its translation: CASSQEGTENQPQHF.

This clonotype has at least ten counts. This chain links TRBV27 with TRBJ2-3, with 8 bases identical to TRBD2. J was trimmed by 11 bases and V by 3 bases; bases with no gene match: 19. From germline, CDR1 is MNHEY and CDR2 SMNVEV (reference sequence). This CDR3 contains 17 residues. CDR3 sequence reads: CASSLFPPGLDTGRQYF. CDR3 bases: TGTGCCAGCAGTTTGTTCCCCCCGGGACTAGATACGGGACGGCAGTATTTT.

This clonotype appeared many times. CDR3 protein: CASKPYGTTRTYEQYF. The CDR3 DNA is TGTGCCAGCAAACCATACGGGACTACCCGCACCTACGAGCAGTACTTC. V and J are TRBV6-5 and TRBJ2-7; 7 bases match TRBD2. V lost 7 bases, J lost 2 bases, and 14 bases stayed unmatched. This CDR3 comprises 16 residues. In germline, CDR1 is MNHEY, CDR2 SVGAGI.

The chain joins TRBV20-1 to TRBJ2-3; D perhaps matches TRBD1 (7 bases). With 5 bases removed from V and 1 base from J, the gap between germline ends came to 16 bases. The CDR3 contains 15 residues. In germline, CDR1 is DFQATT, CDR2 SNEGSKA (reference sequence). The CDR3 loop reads CSARNQGGRTDTQYF. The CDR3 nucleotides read TGCAGTGCTCGAAACCAGGGGGGTCGCACAGATACGCAGTATTTT.

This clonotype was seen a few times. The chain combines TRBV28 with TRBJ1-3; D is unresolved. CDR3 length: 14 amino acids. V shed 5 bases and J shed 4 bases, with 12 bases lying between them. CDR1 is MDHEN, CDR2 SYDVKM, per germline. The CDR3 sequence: CASSNHGSGNTIYF. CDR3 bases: TGTGCCAGCAGTAACCACGGGAGCGGAAACACCATATATTTT. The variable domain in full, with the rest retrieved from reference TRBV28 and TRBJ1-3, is DVKVTQSSRYLVKRTGEKVFLECVQDMDHENMFWYRQDPGLGLRLIYFSYDVKMKEKGDIPEGYSVSREKKERFSLILESASTNQTSMYLCASSNHGSGNTIYFGEGSWLTVV.

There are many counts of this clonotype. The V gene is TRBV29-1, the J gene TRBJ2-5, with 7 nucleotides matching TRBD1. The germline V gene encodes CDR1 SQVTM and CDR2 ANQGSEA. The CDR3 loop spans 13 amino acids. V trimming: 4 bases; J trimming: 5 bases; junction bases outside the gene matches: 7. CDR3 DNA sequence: TGCAGCGTTGCAAGGTCAGGGGGTGAGACCCAGTACTTC. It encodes CSVARSGGETQYF.

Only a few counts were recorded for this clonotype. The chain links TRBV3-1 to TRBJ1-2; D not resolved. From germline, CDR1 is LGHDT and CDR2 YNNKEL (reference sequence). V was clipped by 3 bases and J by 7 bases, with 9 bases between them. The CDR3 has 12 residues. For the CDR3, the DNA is TGTGCCAGCAGCCAGGGAACCGGTGGCTACACCTTC. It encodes CASSQGTGGYTF. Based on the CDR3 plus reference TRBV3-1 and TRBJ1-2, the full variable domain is DTAVSQTPKYLVTQMGNDKSIKCEQNLGHDTMYWYKQDSKKFLKIMFSYNNKELIINETVPNRFSPKSPDKAHLNLHINSLELGDSAVYFCASSQGTGGYTFGSGTRLTVV.

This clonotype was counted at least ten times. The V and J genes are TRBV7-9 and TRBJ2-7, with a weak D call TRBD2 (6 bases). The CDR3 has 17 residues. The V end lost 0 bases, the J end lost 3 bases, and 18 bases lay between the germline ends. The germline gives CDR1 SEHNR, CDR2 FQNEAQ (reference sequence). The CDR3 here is CASSLALPDGGVYEQYF. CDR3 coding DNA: TGTGCCAGCAGCTTAGCACTACCCGACGGAGGGGTCTACGAGCAGTACTTC.

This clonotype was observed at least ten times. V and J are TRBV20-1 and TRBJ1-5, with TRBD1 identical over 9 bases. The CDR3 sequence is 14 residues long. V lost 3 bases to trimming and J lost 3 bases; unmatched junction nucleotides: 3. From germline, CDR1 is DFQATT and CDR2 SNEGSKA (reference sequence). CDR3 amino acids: CSASRTGVNQPQHF. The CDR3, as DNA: TGCAGTGCTAGCCGGACAGGGGTCAATCAGCCCCAGCATTTT.

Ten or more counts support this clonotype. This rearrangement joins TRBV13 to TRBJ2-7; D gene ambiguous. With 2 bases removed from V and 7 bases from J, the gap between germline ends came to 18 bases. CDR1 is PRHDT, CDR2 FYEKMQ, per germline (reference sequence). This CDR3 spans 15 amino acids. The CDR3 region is CASSLSPREGLEQYF. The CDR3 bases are TGTGCCAGCAGCTTATCCCCTAGAGAAGGTCTGGAGCAGTACTTC.